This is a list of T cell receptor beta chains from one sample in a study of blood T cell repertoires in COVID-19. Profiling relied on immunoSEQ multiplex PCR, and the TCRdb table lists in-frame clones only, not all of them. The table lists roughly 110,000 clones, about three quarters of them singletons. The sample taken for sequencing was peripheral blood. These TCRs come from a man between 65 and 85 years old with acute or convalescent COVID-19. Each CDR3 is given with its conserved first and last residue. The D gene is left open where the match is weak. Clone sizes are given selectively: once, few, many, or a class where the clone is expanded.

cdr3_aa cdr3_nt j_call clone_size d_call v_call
CASSLGGGYGYTF TGTGCCAGCAGCTTGGGGGGCGGCTATGGCTACACCTTC TRBJ1-2 . . TRBV5-5
CASSPRLAGAPPNTGELFF TGTGCCAGCTCACCCCGGCTAGCGGGGGCGCCACCTAACACCGGGGAGCTGTTTTTT TRBJ2-2 . TRBD2 TRBV18
CASSPGEGQVVQTFF TGTGCCAGCTCACCGGGTGAAGGCCAGGTGGTTCAAACTTTCTTT TRBJ1-1 . . TRBV18
CASNGQGWNTEAFF TGCGCCAGCAACGGACAGGGTTGGAACACTGAAGCTTTCTTT TRBJ1-1 . TRBD1 TRBV5-1
CASSSAGHDEQYF TGTGCCAGCAGCTCGGCGGGTCATGACGAGCAGTACTTC TRBJ2-7 . . TRBV5-6
CASSEWGQNTGELFF TGTGCCAGCAGTGAATGGGGACAGAACACCGGGGAGCTGTTTTTT TRBJ2-2 . . TRBV2
CASSQGDRDTGELFF TGCGCCAGCAGCCAAGGGGACAGGGACACCGGGGAGCTGTTTTTT TRBJ2-2 . TRBD1 TRBV4-1
CASSLDGGAYQPQHF TGTGCCAGCAGCTTAGATGGGGGCGCCTATCAGCCCCAGCATTTT TRBJ1-5 . . TRBV7-2
CSGGGAYEQYF TGCAGCGGGGGGGGCGCCTACGAGCAGTACTTC TRBJ2-7 . . TRBV29-1
CASSLPSGGAGNEQFF TGCGCCAGCAGCTTACCTAGCGGGGGGGCCGGCAATGAGCAGTTCTTC TRBJ2-1 once TRBD2 TRBV5-1
CASSAAQGISEKLFF TGCGCCAGCAGCGCTGCACAGGGGATAAGTGAAAAACTGTTTTTT TRBJ1-4 . TRBD1 TRBV5-1
CASSGRAGEETQYF TGCGCCAGCAGCGGGAGGGCGGGAGAAGAGACCCAGTACTTC TRBJ2-5 . TRBD2 TRBV5-1
CASSFHSEQFF TGTGCCAGCAGTTTTCACTCTGAGCAGTTCTTC TRBJ2-1 . . TRBV12-3/TRBV12-4
CASSFRWEQYF TGTGCCAGCAGTTTCAGGTGGGAGCAGTACTTC TRBJ2-7 . . TRBV12-3/TRBV12-4
CASSLRAGGITDTQYF TGTGCCAGCAGCTTGCGGGCGGGGGGTATCACAGATACGCAGTATTTT TRBJ2-3 few TRBD2 TRBV5-8
CASSQDPGIWERVSTDTQYF TGTGCCAGCAGCCAAGATCCGGGGATATGGGAGCGGGTAAGCACAGATACGCAGTATTTT TRBJ2-3 . . TRBV3-1/TRBV3-2
CASSLQGGSNQPQHF TGCGCCAGCAGCCTACAGGGGGGTAGCAATCAGCCCCAGCATTTT TRBJ1-5 . TRBD1 TRBV5-1
CASSWTEDYGYTF TGTGCCAGCAGTTGGACAGAAGACTATGGCTACACCTTC TRBJ1-2 . . TRBV6-5
CASSLSGTGGEQYF TGTGCCAGCAGTTTATCAGGGACAGGGGGCGAGCAGTACTTC TRBJ2-7 . TRBD1 TRBV28
CASSLDDRATGELFF TGTGCCAGCAGCTTAGACGACAGGGCCACCGGGGAGCTGTTTTTT TRBJ2-2 few TRBD1 TRBV11-3
CAIRQTGSYEQYF TGTGCCATCAGACAGACAGGGAGCTACGAGCAGTACTTC TRBJ2-7 . TRBD1 TRBV10-3
CASSIAGESGNQPQHF TGTGCCAGTAGTATCGCAGGGGAATCGGGCAATCAGCCCCAGCATTTT TRBJ1-5 . . TRBV19
CASSTLQGGDTEAFF TGCGCCAGCAGCACCCTACAGGGTGGGGACACTGAAGCTTTCTTT TRBJ1-1 . . TRBV5-1
CASRDSTNYGYTF TGCGCCAGCAGAGACAGTACTAACTATGGCTACACCTTC TRBJ1-2 . . TRBV5-1
CASTPIGVYGYTF TGTGCCAGCACTCCAATAGGGGTCTATGGCTACACCTTC TRBJ1-2 . . TRBV6-5
CASSLFLTGGKETQYF TGTGCCAGCAGCCTCTTTTTGACAGGGGGCAAAGAGACCCAGTACTTC TRBJ2-5 . TRBD1 TRBV11-2
CASSTGSHMNTEAFF TGTGCCAGCAGTACAGGGTCCCACATGAACACTGAAGCTTTCTTT TRBJ1-1 . . TRBV6-5
CASSPGSGTEAFF TGTGCCAGCTCACCCGGGTCTGGAACTGAAGCTTTCTTT TRBJ1-1 few . TRBV18
CASSYSSQGANYGYTF TGTGCCAGCAGTTACTCGAGCCAGGGGGCCAACTATGGCTACACCTTC TRBJ1-2 . TRBD1 TRBV6-5
CASRLEGLAGGILYNEQFF TGTGCAAGTCGCTTAGAAGGACTAGCGGGGGGGATTCTCTACAATGAGCAGTTCTTC TRBJ2-1 few . TRBV12-2
CASSLGPRAGSYGYTF TGTGCCAGCAGCTTAGGACCTCGGGCAGGGTCCTATGGCTACACCTTC TRBJ1-2 few . TRBV7-6
CATSRTRDRTDTQYF TGTGCCACCAGCAGAACCAGGGACAGAACAGATACGCAGTATTTT TRBJ2-3 . TRBD1 TRBV15
CASNSGGGQPQHF TGTGCCAGCAATTCGGGGGGCGGTCAGCCCCAGCATTTT TRBJ1-5 . . TRBV12-3/TRBV12-4
CASSLSPDFYEQYF TGCGCCAGCAGCTTGTCCCCGGACTTCTACGAGCAGTACTTC TRBJ2-7 . . TRBV5-1
CASSIRGANTEAFF TGTGCCAGTAGTATCCGGGGAGCAAACACTGAAGCTTTCTTT TRBJ1-1 few . TRBV19
CASSLSGSGANVLTF TGTGCCAGCAGCTTGTCGGGCTCTGGGGCCAACGTCCTGACTTTC TRBJ2-6 . . TRBV13
CASSFPGGGYNEQFF TGTGCCAGCAGCTTCCCCGGGGGGGGGTACAATGAGCAGTTCTTC TRBJ2-1 . TRBD2 TRBV5-6
CASSPPGTGGETQYF TGTGCCAGCTCACCACCCGGGACAGGAGGGGAGACCCAGTACTTC TRBJ2-5 . TRBD1 TRBV18
CSVDFGQAGGNQPQHF TGCAGCGTTGATTTCGGCCAAGCGGGGGGCAATCAGCCCCAGCATTTT TRBJ1-5 . . TRBV29-1
CASSYSLSSYNSPLHF TGTGCCAGCAGCTACAGCCTAAGCTCCTATAATTCACCCCTCCACTTT TRBJ1-6 few . TRBV11-1
CASSSGGENNEKLFF TGTGCCAGCAGCTCCGGGGGGGAAAACAATGAAAAACTGTTTTTT TRBJ1-4 . . TRBV5-4
CASSSGLGAEEKLFF TGCGCCAGCAGCTCTGGATTGGGGGCCGAAGAAAAACTGTTTTTT TRBJ1-4 . . TRBV5-1
CASSLSGQGTISGNTIYF TGCGCCAGCAGCTTGAGCGGACAGGGGACAATCTCTGGAAACACCATATATTTT TRBJ1-3 . TRBD1 TRBV5-1
CASSEYFGTGELFF TGTGCCAGCAGTGAATATTTCGGCACCGGGGAGCTGTTTTTT TRBJ2-2 . . TRBV25-1
CASSRRRLPGQGPTNTGELFF TGTGCCAGCAGTCGACGGCGGTTACCGGGACAGGGACCGACGAACACCGGGGAGCTGTTTTTT TRBJ2-2 . TRBD1 TRBV27
CASSQRTGLKDLIF TGCGCCAGCAGTCAAAGGACAGGTCTAAAAGACCTCATCTTC TRBJ2-7 . TRBD1 TRBV23-1
CASGTVIAFF TGTGCCAGCGGGACTGTGATAGCTTTCTTT TRBJ1-1 . . TRBV19
CASSLDTAYGYTF TGTGCCAGCAGCCTGGATACTGCCTATGGCTACACCTTC TRBJ1-2 . . TRBV5-8
CASSSPGQGQEKLFF TGTGCCAGCAGTTCCCCGGGACAGGGGCAAGAAAAACTGTTTTTT TRBJ1-4 . TRBD1 TRBV27
CASSSSGGGYEQYF TGTGCCAGCAGCTCTAGCGGGGGCGGGTACGAGCAGTACTTC TRBJ2-7 . TRBD2 TRBV7-6
CASSLAGFGELFF TGTGCCAGCAGCTTGGCGGGGTTTGGGGAGCTGTTTTTT TRBJ2-2 . . TRBV5-4
CASSLEGGPTYGYTF TGTGCCAGCAGCTTAGAGGGCGGGCCGACCTATGGCTACACCTTC TRBJ1-2 . . TRBV7-3
CASSAGTGSVNEQFF TGTGCCAGCAGCGCCGGGACAGGGTCTGTCAATGAGCAGTTCTTC TRBJ2-1 . TRBD1 TRBV13
CASSPISDTQYF TGTGCCAGCTCACCAATCTCGGATACGCAGTATTTT TRBJ2-3 once . TRBV18
CASSITGGATGELFF TGTGCCAGCAGCATTACAGGGGGCGCCACCGGGGAGCTGTTTTTT TRBJ2-2 . TRBD1 TRBV6-5
CASSPPGQESQSYGYTF TGCGCCAGCAGCCCCCCGGGACAGGAATCACAGAGCTATGGCTACACCTTC TRBJ1-2 . TRBD1 TRBV5-1
CSVERVQGSLGEQYF TGCAGCGTTGAGCGAGTACAGGGGAGTTTAGGCGAGCAGTACTTC TRBJ2-7 . TRBD1 TRBV29-1
CASSYNRPNYGYTF TGTGCCAGCAGTTACAACAGGCCTAACTATGGCTACACCTTC TRBJ1-2 . . TRBV6-5
CSVEEGTTPYEQYF TGCAGCGTTGAAGAAGGGACTACCCCCTACGAGCAGTACTTC TRBJ2-7 few TRBD2 TRBV29-1